This TCR beta chain was identified during a study of CD8 T cells in Susac syndrome. An amount of RNA that ranged from roughly 0.5 to 1 ug was reverse transcribed with random hexamers. MiXCR was run by TCRdb on the immunoSEQ multiplex PCR reads, yielding one entry per CDR3 protein. The sample holds roughly 190,000 distinct CDR3 sequences, 90% to 95% seen once. The study sequenced TCR beta in blood CD8+ and CD4+ T cells. This CDR3 is built from 16 residues. Germline CDR1 and CDR2: SGDLS and YYNGEE. The V end was cut by 0 bases, the J end by 0 bases, with 10 bases between. The sequence was obtained from a human donor in good health. The gene calls are TRBV9 and TRBJ1-3; D might be TRBD1 (6 bases). Sequencing was performed on CD4+ T cells from PBMCs. The CDR3 DNA follows: TGTGCCAGCAGCGTAGGAGGGGGAAACTCTGGAAACACCATATATTTT. It codes for CASSVGGGNSGNTIYF.